These 13 T cell receptor beta chains were all obtained from the same sample, sequenced in a study of OX40 agonist ivuxolimab in advanced cancers. Only in-frame clones appear in the TCRdb table, and some are missing; sequencing was by immunoSEQ multiplex PCR. The table includes 15,000 to 20,000 clones, roughly 80% detected once. This specimen consisted of CD4+ or CD8+ T cells sorted from blood, obtained in a trial of the OX40 agonist ivuxolimab. The receptor set was obtained from an adult with an advanced solid tumor such as melanoma, head and neck, liver or kidney cancer.

The chain links TRBV29-1 to TRBJ1-1; TRBD1 matches 7 bases. Germline CDR1 is SQVTM and CDR2 is ANQGSEA. This CDR3 is built from 14 residues. V dropped 4 bases and J dropped 1; count of bases not matched to a gene: 6. CDR3 DNA sequence: TGCAGCGTTGGGCCCCGGACAGGGAACACTGAAGCTTTCTTT. Its translation: CSVGPRTGNTEAFF.

V is TRBV18 and J is TRBJ2-3; 10 bases align to TRBD1. Germline V CDR1 and CDR2: KGHSH, LQKENI. The CDR3 runs to 17 residues. The V segment lost 0 bases and the J segment 1 base; nucleotides outside the gene matches: 4. The CDR3 sequence is CASSPPRQGAGTDTQYF. DNA for the CDR3: TGTGCCAGCTCACCACCCCGACAGGGGGCGGGCACAGATACGCAGTATTTT.

This chain links TRBV27 with TRBJ1-5; no firm D call. This CDR3 is 15 amino acids long. V gave up 5 bases and J gave up 0 bases, with 11 bases separating them. CDR1 MNHEY and CDR2 SMNVEV come from the germline V gene (reference sequence). CDR3 sequence reads: CASSEWEYSNQPQHF. CDR3 bases: TGTGCCAGCAGTGAGTGGGAATATAGCAATCAGCCCCAGCATTTT.

The chain combines TRBV4-1 with TRBJ2-5; 9 positions agree with TRBD2. The CDR3 spans 18 residues. With V trimmed by 0 bases and J by 5 bases, 13 bases remained unmatched. CDR1 and CDR2 from the germline V gene are MGHRA and YSYEKL. The CDR3 loop is CASSQDRSGGHLRETQYF. CDR3 coding DNA: TGCGCCAGCAGCCAAGATCGGAGCGGGGGGCATTTAAGGGAGACCCAGTACTTC.

The genes are TRBV7-2 and TRBJ2-7; TRBD1 might be the D (5 bases). This CDR3 region has 14 residues. Germline V gives CDR1 SGHTA, CDR2 FQGNSA. Trimming pared 5 bases from V and 5 bases from J, leaving 16 bases between. The CDR3 region has the DNA TGTGCCAGCAGCATCCGGACAAGGTGGAACGAGCAGTACTTC. It is translated as CASSIRTRWNEQYF.

With regard to this clone: At one end, the junction sequence differs from germline, possibly due to a read error. The rearrangement links TRBV5-1 to TRBJ1-1; D gene uncertain. Germline V gives CDR1 SGHRS, CDR2 YFSETQ. There are 14 residues in the CDR3. CDR3 sequence reads: CASSLEGSAALTVF. CDR3 in DNA: TGCGCCAGCAGCTTGGAAGGGTCGGCAGCTCTTACGGTCTTT.

This clone was counted between two and nine times. The chain joins TRBV10-2 to TRBJ2-7; 11 nucleotides align to TRBD1. V trimming: 7 bases; J trimming: 0 bases; junction bases outside the gene matches: 5. The CDR3 totals 15 residues. The V gene's germline CDR1 is WSHSY and CDR2 SAAADI. CDR3 amino acids: CASTRDRGDSYEQYF. DNA of the CDR3: TGCGCCAGCACTAGGGACAGGGGGGACTCCTACGAGCAGTACTTC.

The chain has TRBV19 and TRBJ2-7; 16 nucleotides align to TRBD2. The CDR3 length is 18 residues. The junction had 7 bases not matched to a gene; V was cut back by 5 bases and J by 0 bases. The V gene's germline CDR1 is LNHDA and CDR2 SQIVND (reference sequence). Here the CDR3 reads CASSPGLAGGPDSYEQYF. The CDR3 bases are TGTGCCAGTAGTCCGGGACTAGCGGGGGGGCCCGACTCCTACGAGCAGTACTTC. Combining the CDR3 with reference TRBV19 and TRBJ2-7 gives the whole variable domain DGGITQSPKYLFRKEGQNVTLSCEQNLNHDAMYWYRQDPGQGLRLIYYSQIVNDFQKGDIAEGYSVSREKKESFPLTVTSAQKNPTAFYLCASSPGLAGGPDSYEQYFGPGTRLTVT.

This clone was counted a few times. The chain joins TRBV19 to TRBJ1-2; D unresolved. V lost 2 bases and J lost 4, with 5 bases in between. Germline CDR1 LNHDA, CDR2 SQIVND (reference sequence). The CDR3 has 12 residues. CDR3 bases: TGTGCCAGTAGTATATCTGGCTATGGCTACACCTTC. It specifies CASSISGYGYTF.

The chain uses TRBV9 and TRBJ1-2; 7 nucleotides align to TRBD1. This CDR3 has 14 residues. Trimming took 0 bases from V and 7 from J; bases not matched to a gene: 6. Germline V gives CDR1 SGDLS, CDR2 YYNGEE. CDR3 amino acids: CASSVDRTGRGYTF. For the CDR3, the DNA is TGTGCCAGCAGCGTAGATAGGACAGGCCGTGGCTACACCTTC.

The chain recombines TRBV7-8 with TRBJ1-2; 9 bases align to TRBD1. The junction had 4 bases not matched to a gene; V was cut back by 2 bases and J by 3 bases. Germline V gene data show CDR1 as SGHVS and CDR2 as FQNEAQ. The CDR3 has 15 amino acids. CDR3 region: CASSLRDRDHYGYTF. DNA for the CDR3: TGTGCCAGCAGCTTAAGGGACAGGGATCACTATGGCTACACCTTC.

This clone was found once. The rearrangement links TRBV27 to TRBJ1-2; unclear D gene. V dropped 5 bases and J dropped 7 bases, with 14 bases sitting between them. The CDR3 loop spans 13 amino acids. The germline V gene has CDR1 MNHEY and CDR2 SMNVEV (reference sequence). CDR3 coding DNA: TGTGCCAGCAGTGATCGTCCTTGGGGTGGCTACACCTTC. This gives the protein CASSDRPWGGYTF.

CDR3 protein: CATGLGTDTQYF. The CDR3 DNA sequence: TGTGCCACCGGGCTTGGCACAGATACGCAGTATTTT. The chain employs TRBV19 and TRBJ2-3; unclear D gene. V lost 10 bases and J lost 1, with 9 bases in between. The V gene's germline CDR1 is LNHDA and CDR2 SQIVND (reference sequence). The CDR3 totals 12 residues.